The 13 T cell receptor beta chains in this list originate from one sample, sequenced in a study of tumor and adjacent non-tumor tissue in lung cancer. RNA was extracted from bulk tissue without any cell sorting. More than 3 cm separated this lung sample from the edge of the tumor. Three rounds of nested PCR, following a modified ARM-PCR protocol, produced the TCRbeta library. Using its own MiXCR run on the multiplex PCR reads, TCRdb lists one record per CDR3 protein. The top ten hold about 31% of the sample, which has 100,000 or so distinct CDR3 sequences, roughly 80% seen once. Sequencing used distant non-tumor lung tissue. These TCRs come from a man aged 60 to 75 with small cell lung cancer.

The chain joins TRBV5-1 to TRBJ2-1, with D unresolved. This CDR3 comprises 15 residues. The V end lost 0 bases, the J end lost 6 bases, and 13 bases lay between the germline ends. Germline CDR1 and CDR2: SGHRS and YFSETQ. The CDR3 sequence is CASSLDRACFNEQFF. CDR3 in DNA: TGCGCCAGCAGCTTGGATCGGGCGTGCTTCAATGAGCAGTTCTTC.

A remark on this clonotype: The CDR3 ends on some other residue instead of the conserved phenylalanine or tryptophan, so this is likely a read error. The DNA is left out, because the CDR3 cannot be placed on it with certainty; the CDR3 is given as TCRdb lists it. The chain couples TRBV6-1 to TRBJ2-4; the D call of TRBD2 is as the table states it, not checked on the DNA. A total of 14 residues make up the CDR3, ends included. In germline, CDR1 is MNHNS, CDR2 SASEGT. CDR3 amino acids: CASSEAWEGHTRYL.

The V and J genes are TRBV4-1 and TRBJ2-3; D perhaps matches TRBD2 (6 bases). The CDR3 runs 14 residues. Germline loops: CDR1 MGHRA, CDR2 YSYEKL. In DNA form, the CDR3 reads TGCGCGACCAGCCAAGCCGGACTATTCGATACGCAGTATTTT. Translated: CATSQAGLFDTQYF.

The table lists this clonotype with many counts. The chain employs TRBV5-6 and TRBJ1-2, with 8 bases fitting TRBD1. Germline lookup yields CDR1 SGHDT and CDR2 YYEEEE. J lost 4 bases, V lost 2 bases, and 4 bases had no gene match. This CDR3 comprises 14 residues. The DNA for the CDR3 is TGTGCCAGCAGCTTAGCAGGGGGCGGCTATGGCTACACCTTC. Protein: CASSLAGGGYGYTF.

About this clonotype itself: Germline is not matched at one junction end, which may reflect a read error. V gene TRBV5-1 combines with J gene TRBJ1-2; no definite D call. Germline-derived CDR1 and CDR2 are SGHRS and YFSETQ. The CDR3 is made up of 14 amino acids. The CDR3 DNA reads as TGCGCCAGCAGCTTCGGTGGGGAAATCTATGACTACACCTTC. It yields the protein CASSFGGEIYDYTF.

V gene TRBV6-1 combines with J gene TRBJ1-5, with D perhaps matching TRBD1 (5 bases). Germline V gene data show CDR1 as MNHNS and CDR2 as SASEGT. The CDR3 totals 12 residues. V was clipped by 6 bases and J by 16 bases, with 19 bases between them. CDR3 sequence (DNA): TGTGCCAGCAGGGTAGGGGATCAGTCACACCATTTT. This translates into CASRVGDQSHHF.

A remark on this clonotype: The CDR3 end shows no conserved phenylalanine or tryptophan, and so a read error is likely. The chain combines TRBV6-2 or TRBV6-3 with TRBJ1-2; unclear D gene. The V and J ends lost 6 bases and 8 bases respectively, with 16 bases between them. This CDR3 is built from 13 residues. Per germline, CDR1 MNHEY and CDR2 SVGEGT. The CDR3: CASSPIGFAGYTI. CDR3 sequence (DNA): TGTGCCAGCAGCCCGATTGGGTTTGCCGGCTACACCATC.

Details on this clonotype: Likely a read error: the CDR3 ends without its conserved phenylalanine or tryptophan. This chain joins TRBV5-6 and TRBJ2-3; possibly TRBD1 or TRBD2 for D (5 bases each). CDR1 and CDR2 from the germline V gene are SGHDT and YYEEEE. CDR3 length equals 15 residues. CDR3 DNA: TGTACCAGCAGCTCCCCAGGGACGCACACAGATACGCAGTATTCT. This encodes CTSSSPGTHTDTQYS.

V gene TRBV10-3 combines with J gene TRBJ2-2; D unresolved. V was clipped by 5 bases and J by 3 bases, with 10 bases between them. This CDR3 contains 14 residues. In germline, CDR1 is ENHRY, CDR2 SYGVKD. The CDR3 here is CAISRAPYTGELFF. DNA for the CDR3: TGTGCCATCAGTCGGGCCCCCTACACCGGGGAGCTGTTTTTT.

This clonotype showed up many times. The chain is built from TRBV6-5 and TRBJ1-2, with 7 bases that match TRBD1. The J segment lost 4 bases and the V segment lost 4 bases, leaving 6 bases of the junction unmatched. The CDR3 spans 14 residues. Germline lookup yields CDR1 MNHEY and CDR2 SVGAGI. CDR3 sequence (DNA): TGTGCCAGCAGTTCGGCAGGGGACAGCTATGGCTACACCTTC. Its translation is CASSSAGDSYGYTF.

This clonotype was detected once. The CDR3 ends on some other residue instead of the conserved phenylalanine or tryptophan, so this is likely a read error. The V gene is TRBV5-6, the J gene TRBJ1-1; maybe TRBD1 (5 bases). CDR3 length: 16 residues. From germline, CDR1 is SGHDT and CDR2 YYEEEE. CDR3 amino acids: CASSLASGTANIEAFV. The CDR3 DNA follows: TGTGCCAGCAGCTTGGCCTCCGGGACTGCGAACATTGAAGCTTTCGTT.

This clonotype was counted at least ten times. One junction end does not reproduce the germline sequence, and a read error may be involved. The chain recombines TRBV12-3 or TRBV12-4 with TRBJ2-1; D perhaps matches TRBD2 (6 bases). This CDR3 spans 13 amino acids. The CDR3 reads CASSGGWGDEQFF. The CDR3 DNA follows: TGTGCCAGCAGTGGGGGGTGGGGGGATGAACAGTTCTTC.

The genes are TRBV29-1 and TRBJ2-1; tentative D call: TRBD2 (5 bases). CDR1 and CDR2 from the germline V gene are SQVTM and ANQGSEA. The V end was cut by 8 bases, the J end by 1 base, with 18 bases between. This CDR3 is 15 amino acids long. In DNA form, the CDR3 reads TGCAGCATGCTGGGTGAGGGCAGATCCTACAATGAGCAGTTCTTC. This encodes CSMLGEGRSYNEQFF.